The rows below give T cell receptor beta chains drawn from one sample of a study of blood T cell repertoires in COVID-19. The protocol was immunoSEQ multiplex PCR, while the TCRdb copy is restricted to in-frame clones and leaves out a portion. The table includes approximately 54,000 clones, approximately 91% detected once. Sequenced material: peripheral blood. Source of these receptors: a man between 45 and 60 years old with acute or convalescent COVID-19. Both conserved end residues are part of each CDR3. Each record gives: CDR3 protein, CDR3 DNA, V gene, D gene, clone size, J gene. A D gene is named only where the DNA matches it firmly. Some rows have no size entry. The others give once, few or many, or a class for an expanded clone.

cdr3_aa: CSVVVTGGTEAFF
cdr3_nt: TGCAGCGTTGTTGTGACAGGGGGCACTGAAGCTTTCTTT
v_call: TRBV29-1
d_call: TRBD1
clone_size: once
j_call: TRBJ1-1

cdr3_aa: CATAHRGSPNTEAFF
cdr3_nt: TGTGCCACAGCCCACAGGGGATCCCCGAACACTGAAGCTTTCTTT
v_call: TRBV10-3
d_call: TRBD1
clone_size: .
j_call: TRBJ1-1

cdr3_aa: CASSIDRYNQPQHF
cdr3_nt: TGTGCCAGCAGCATTGACAGATACAATCAGCCCCAGCATTTT
v_call: TRBV7-9
d_call: .
clone_size: .
j_call: TRBJ1-5

cdr3_aa: CAWKGQGDYGYTF
cdr3_nt: TGTGCCTGGAAGGGACAGGGGGACTATGGCTACACCTTC
v_call: TRBV30
d_call: TRBD1
clone_size: .
j_call: TRBJ1-2

cdr3_aa: CASSLEEGLREQYF
cdr3_nt: TGCGCCAGCAGCTTGGAAGAGGGACTAAGGGAGCAGTACTTC
v_call: TRBV5-1
d_call: TRBD2
clone_size: .
j_call: TRBJ2-7

cdr3_aa: CASSPPAGGPYTGELFF
cdr3_nt: TGTGCCAGCAGCCCCCCAGCGGGAGGGCCATATACCGGGGAGCTGTTTTTT
v_call: TRBV21-1
d_call: .
clone_size: .
j_call: TRBJ2-2

cdr3_aa: CASRIPGFEAFF
cdr3_nt: TGTGCCAGTAGGATACCGGGATTTGAAGCTTTCTTT
v_call: TRBV19
d_call: .
clone_size: .
j_call: TRBJ1-1

cdr3_aa: CASSVEIYTDTQYF
cdr3_nt: TGTGCCAGCAGCGTAGAAATATACACAGATACGCAGTATTTT
v_call: TRBV9
d_call: .
clone_size: .
j_call: TRBJ2-3

cdr3_aa: CASSMSSGSYGYTF
cdr3_nt: TGTGCCAGTAGTATGTCTTCGGGGTCCTATGGCTACACCTTC
v_call: TRBV19
d_call: .
clone_size: .
j_call: TRBJ1-2

cdr3_aa: CASGLSGSGANVLTF
cdr3_nt: TGTGCCAGCGGCCTCAGCGGGTCTGGGGCCAACGTCCTGACTTTC
v_call: TRBV11-2
d_call: .
clone_size: once
j_call: TRBJ2-6